The following is a T cell receptor beta chain sequence with its context. This specimen comes from a study of blood T cell repertoires in COVID-19. Across the whole study: There were acute and convalescent COVID-19 samples, and they came from the United States, Italy and Spain. PBMCs, B-cell-depleted T cells, or T cells provided the cDNA or gDNA that made up the material.

In the authors' workflow: From reference gene primer amplification, estimates of nucleated cell counts were derived. The method was immunoSEQ multiplex PCR; TCRdb's version includes in-frame clones alone and lacks a portion of them. V, J and clone size derive from that table, while D and trimming were established from the DNA sequence. The table has about 110,000 clones, over 70% seen once. This TCR came from a woman aged 50 to 60 with acute or convalescent COVID-19. The specimen sequenced was peripheral blood.

CDR3: CASSATTGQYGYTF. CDR3 in DNA: TGTGCCAGCAGCGCGACGACAGGGCAATATGGCTACACCTTC. The V call is TRBV9, the J call TRBJ1-2; 7 nucleotides match TRBD1. CDR3 length equals 14 residues. In germline, CDR1 is SGDLS, CDR2 YYNGEE. Unmatched junction bases numbered 7, after V lost 3 bases and J lost 5 bases.